The clone carrying this T cell receptor beta chain came up once. Clones were sequenced by immunoSEQ multiplex PCR, and TCRdb holds only the in-frame ones, with some missing. Among some 240,000 clones listed, roughly 85% were seen once. This record belongs to a study of blood T cell repertoires in COVID-19. This CDR3 contains 12 residues. The V and J ends lost 7 bases and 5 bases, in that order; junction bases with no gene match: 8. CDR1 SQVTM and CDR2 ANQGSEA come from the germline V gene. The chain employs TRBV29-1 and TRBJ2-7; 7 nucleotides align to TRBD1. The clonotype was recovered from a woman between 45 and 65 years old who had been exposed to COVID-19. Sequencing was done on a sample of PBMCs or T cells enriched from blood (not recorded which). The CDR3 DNA sequence: TGCAGCGCCTCCGGGACAGCAGACGAGCAGTACTTC. It yields the protein CSASGTADEQYF.